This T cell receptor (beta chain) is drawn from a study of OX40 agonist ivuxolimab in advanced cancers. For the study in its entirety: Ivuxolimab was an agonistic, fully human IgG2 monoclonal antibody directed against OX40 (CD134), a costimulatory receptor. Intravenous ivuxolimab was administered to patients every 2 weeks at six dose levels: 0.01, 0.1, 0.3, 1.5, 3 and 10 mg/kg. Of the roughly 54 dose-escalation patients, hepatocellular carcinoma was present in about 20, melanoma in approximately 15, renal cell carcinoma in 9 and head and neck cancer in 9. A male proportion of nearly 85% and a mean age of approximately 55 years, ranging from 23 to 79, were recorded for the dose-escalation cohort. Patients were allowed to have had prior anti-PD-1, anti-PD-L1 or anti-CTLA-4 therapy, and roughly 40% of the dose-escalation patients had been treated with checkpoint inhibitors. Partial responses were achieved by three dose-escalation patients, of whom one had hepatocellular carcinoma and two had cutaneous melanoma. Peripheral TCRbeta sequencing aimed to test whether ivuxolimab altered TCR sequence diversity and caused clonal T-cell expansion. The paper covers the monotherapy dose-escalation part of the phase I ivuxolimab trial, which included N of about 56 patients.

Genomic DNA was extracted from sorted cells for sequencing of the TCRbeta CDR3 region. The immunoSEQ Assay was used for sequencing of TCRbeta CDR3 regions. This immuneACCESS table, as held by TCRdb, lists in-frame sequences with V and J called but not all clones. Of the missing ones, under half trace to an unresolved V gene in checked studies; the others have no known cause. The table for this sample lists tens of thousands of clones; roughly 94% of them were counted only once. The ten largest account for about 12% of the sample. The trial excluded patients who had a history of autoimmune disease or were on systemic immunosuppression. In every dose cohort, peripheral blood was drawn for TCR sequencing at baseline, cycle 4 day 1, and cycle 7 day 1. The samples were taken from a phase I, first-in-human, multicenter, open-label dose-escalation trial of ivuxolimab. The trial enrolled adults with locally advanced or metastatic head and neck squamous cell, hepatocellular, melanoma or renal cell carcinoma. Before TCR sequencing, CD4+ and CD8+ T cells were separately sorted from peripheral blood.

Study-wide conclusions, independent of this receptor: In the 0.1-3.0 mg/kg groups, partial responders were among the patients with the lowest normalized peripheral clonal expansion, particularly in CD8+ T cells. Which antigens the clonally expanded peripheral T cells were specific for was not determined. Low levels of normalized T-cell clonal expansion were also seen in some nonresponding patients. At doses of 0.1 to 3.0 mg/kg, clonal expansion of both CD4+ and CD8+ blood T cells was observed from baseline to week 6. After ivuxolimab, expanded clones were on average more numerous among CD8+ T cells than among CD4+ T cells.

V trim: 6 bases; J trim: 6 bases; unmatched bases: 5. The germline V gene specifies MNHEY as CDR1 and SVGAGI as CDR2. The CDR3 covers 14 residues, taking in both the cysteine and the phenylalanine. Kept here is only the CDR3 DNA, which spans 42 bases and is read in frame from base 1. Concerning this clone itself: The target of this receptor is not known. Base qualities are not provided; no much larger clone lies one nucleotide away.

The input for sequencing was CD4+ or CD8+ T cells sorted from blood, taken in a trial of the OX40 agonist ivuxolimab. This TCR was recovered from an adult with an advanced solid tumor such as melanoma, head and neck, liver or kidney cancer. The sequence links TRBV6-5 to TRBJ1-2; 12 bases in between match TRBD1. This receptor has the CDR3 CASRRDRGPDGYTF. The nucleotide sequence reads TGTGCCAGCAGAAGGGACAGGGGGCCGGATGGCTACACCTTC.